This TCR beta chain was documented in a study of T cell responses to AZD1222 COVID-19 vaccine. Looking at the study overall: Second-dose timings of about 4 or about 12 weeks were pooled. The study, taken as a whole, reports: At baseline, just a handful of AZD1222 recipients tested seropositive. Following two doses of AZD1222, Spike-specific TCR breadth and depth rose.

The germline gives CDR1 LNHDA, CDR2 SQIVND (reference sequence). This CDR3 is 13 amino acids long. The ends were cut back, 1 base at V and 4 bases at J, with 7 bases in the middle. Sequenced by immunoSEQ multiplex PCR; TCRdb stores in-frame clones only, minus some. Of some 97,000 clones in the sample, about nine tenths were seen once. Concerning this clone itself: Its antigen is not identified.

The chain carries TRBV19 and TRBJ1-2; maybe TRBD1 (6 bases). The sample here was peripheral blood, taken on day 0 of AZD1222 vaccination. This sequence was found in an adult in good health. The CDR3 DNA follows: TGTGCCAGTAGTATAGTGGACAGCTATGGCTACACCTTC. This encodes CASSIVDSYGYTF.